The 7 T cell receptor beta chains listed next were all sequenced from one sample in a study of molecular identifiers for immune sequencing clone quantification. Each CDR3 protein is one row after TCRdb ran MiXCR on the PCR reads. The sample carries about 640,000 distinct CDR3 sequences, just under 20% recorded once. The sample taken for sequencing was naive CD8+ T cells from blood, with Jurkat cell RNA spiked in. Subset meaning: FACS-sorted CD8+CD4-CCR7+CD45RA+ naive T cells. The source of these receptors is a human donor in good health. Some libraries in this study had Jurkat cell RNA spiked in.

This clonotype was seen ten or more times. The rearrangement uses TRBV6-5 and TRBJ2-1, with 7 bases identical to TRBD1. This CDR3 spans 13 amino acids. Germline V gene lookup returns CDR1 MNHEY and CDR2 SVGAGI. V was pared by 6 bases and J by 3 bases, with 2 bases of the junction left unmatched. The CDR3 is CASRGDSYNEQFF. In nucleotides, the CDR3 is TGTGCCAGCAGAGGGGACAGCTACAATGAGCAGTTCTTC.

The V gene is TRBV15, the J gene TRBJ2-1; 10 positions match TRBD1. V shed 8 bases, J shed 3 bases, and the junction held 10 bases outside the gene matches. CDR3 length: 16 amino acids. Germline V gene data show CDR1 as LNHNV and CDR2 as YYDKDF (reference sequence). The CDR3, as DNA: TGTGCCACCGCAGGGCCCGGGACAGGGGACTACAATGAGCAGTTCTTC. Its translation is CATAGPGTGDYNEQFF.

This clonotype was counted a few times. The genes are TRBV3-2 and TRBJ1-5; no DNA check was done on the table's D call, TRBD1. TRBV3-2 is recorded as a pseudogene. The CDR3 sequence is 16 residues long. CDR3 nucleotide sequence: TGTGCCAGCAGCCAATCAGACAGGCCTAGCAATCAGCCCCAGCATTTT. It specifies CASSQSDRPSNQPQHF.

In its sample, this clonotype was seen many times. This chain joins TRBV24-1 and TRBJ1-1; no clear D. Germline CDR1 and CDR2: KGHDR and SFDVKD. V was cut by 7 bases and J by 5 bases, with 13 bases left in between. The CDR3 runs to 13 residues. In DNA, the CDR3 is TGTGCCACCAGGGAGGCCCCGGAGACTGAAGCTTTCTTT. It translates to CATREAPETEAFF.

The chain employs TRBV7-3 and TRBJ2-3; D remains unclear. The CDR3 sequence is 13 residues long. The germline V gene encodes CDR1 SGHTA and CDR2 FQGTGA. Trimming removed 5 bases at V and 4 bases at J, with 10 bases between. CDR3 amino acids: CASSLSPPDTQYF. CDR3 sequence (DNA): TGTGCCAGCAGCCTTAGTCCCCCAGATACGCAGTATTTT.

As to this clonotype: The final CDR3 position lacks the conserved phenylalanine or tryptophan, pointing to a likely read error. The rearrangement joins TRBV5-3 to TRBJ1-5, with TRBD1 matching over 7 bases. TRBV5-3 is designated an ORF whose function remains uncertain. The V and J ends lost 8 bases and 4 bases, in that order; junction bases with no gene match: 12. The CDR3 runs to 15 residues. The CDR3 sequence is CASSVGTELNQPQHL. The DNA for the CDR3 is TGTGCCAGCAGTGTGGGGACAGAACTTAATCAGCCCCAGCATCTT.

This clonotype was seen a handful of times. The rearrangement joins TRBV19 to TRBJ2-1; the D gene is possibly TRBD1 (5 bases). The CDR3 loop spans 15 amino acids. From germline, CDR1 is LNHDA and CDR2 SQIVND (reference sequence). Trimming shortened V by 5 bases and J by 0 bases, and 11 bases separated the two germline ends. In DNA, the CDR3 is TGTGCCAGTAGTGACAGCCCCCCCTCCTACAATGAGCAGTTCTTC. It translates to CASSDSPPSYNEQFF.